This T cell receptor (beta chain) was sequenced in a study of a mutant IDH1 vaccine in newly diagnosed glioma. Noted time point: week 5, during vaccination. Every vaccination contained 300 ug of the mutant IDH1 20-mer peptide and was paired with topical imiquimod. The protocol was immunoSEQ multiplex PCR, while the TCRdb copy is restricted to in-frame clones and leaves out a portion. Of about 40,000 clones in the sample, about 89% were seen once. The germline V and J ends were trimmed by 4 bases and 5 bases, with 8 bases remaining between them. The CDR3 covers 11 residues. The germline V gene has CDR1 DFQATT and CDR2 SNEGSKA (reference sequence). Concerning this clone: Antigen: not known.

The gene calls are TRBV20-1 and TRBJ1-2; D is unclear. The TCR originated in a man aged 45-65 years with glioma. The starting material was PBMCs, obtained from a glioma patient whose treatment included an IDH1 peptide vaccine. Here the CDR3 reads CSANDGYGYTF. The CDR3 region has the DNA TGCAGTGCTAACGACGGGTATGGCTACACCTTC.